Below, 13 T cell receptor beta chains from the same sample are listed, as sequenced in a study of T cells expressing NK-cell markers. TCRdb re-called the 5' RACE reads; one entry per CDR3 protein, DNA not given. The listing records 550,000 or so distinct CDR3 sequences. Sequencing was done on a sample of blood T cells: a sorted CD56 or NKG2C T cell subset, CD4+ or CD8+ T cells, or bulk PBMC T cells (not recorded which). The receptors were gathered from a man in his late teens or twenties in good health.

V usage is TRBV20-1 and J usage is TRBJ2-1; TCRdb's D call, TRBD2, is unchecked because there is no DNA. This CDR3 spans 15 amino acids. Germline V gene data show CDR1 as DFQATT and CDR2 as SNEGSKA (reference sequence). The CDR3 is CSARPRGAGEDEQFF.

CDR3 protein: CAISEGRVEQYF. The rearrangement joins TRBV10-3 to TRBJ2-7. CDR3 length: 12 residues. Germline V CDR1 and CDR2: ENHRY, SYGVKD.

The gene calls are TRBV7-2 and TRBJ2-3. The CDR3 loop spans 12 amino acids. The germline V gene has CDR1 SGHTA and CDR2 FQGNSA. CDR3 amino acids: CASSLAQYTQYF.

The J gene is TRBJ2-1, the V gene TRBV9. Per the germline V gene, CDR1 is SGDLS and CDR2 is YYNGEE. This CDR3 spans 14 amino acids. CDR3 loop: CASSVASFFHEQFF.

The genes are TRBV5-1 and TRBJ2-3. The length of the CDR3 is 13 residues. Per the germline V gene, CDR1 is SGHRS and CDR2 is YFSETQ. The chain's CDR3 is CASSSDGSYTQYF. Full variable domain (rest looked up from reference TRBV5-1 and TRBJ2-3): KAGVTQTPRYLIKTRGQQVTLSCSPISGHRSVSWYQQTPGQGLQFLFEYFSETQRNKGNFPGRFSGRQFSNSRSEMNVSTLELGDSALYLCASSSDGSYTQYFGPGTRLTVL.

V usage is TRBV5-4 and J usage is TRBJ2-1; TCRdb's D call, TRBD1, is unchecked because there is no DNA. CDR1 is SGHNT, CDR2 YYREEE, per germline (reference sequence). The CDR3 covers 15 residues. CDR3 region: CASSLAADRVYEQFF.

The chain links TRBV29-1 to TRBJ1-2; TCRdb indicates TRBD1, and absent DNA this call remains unverified. This CDR3 spans 14 amino acids. Germline CDR1 SQVTM, CDR2 ANQGSEA. The CDR3 sequence is CSVSPPEGRNGYTF.

The rearrangement links TRBV25-1 to TRBJ1-5; TCRdb indicates TRBD1, and absent DNA this call remains unverified. The germline V gene has CDR1 MGHDK and CDR2 SYGVNS. CDR3 length equals 15 residues. The CDR3 sequence: CASSETMTGNQPQHF.

The chain joins TRBV9 to TRBJ2-7; the TCRdb D gene call, TRBD2, has no DNA to confirm it. The CDR3 has 15 amino acids. The germline V gene encodes CDR1 SGDLS and CDR2 YYNGEE. CDR3 protein: CASSVRGGGIYEQYF.

This chain uses TRBV6-1 with TRBJ2-5; TCRdb's D call of TRBD1 is untestable without DNA. Germline lookup yields CDR1 MNHNS and CDR2 SASEGT. The CDR3 totals 15 residues. CDR3 region: CASSDGQGRQETQYF.

The chain employs TRBV5-6 and TRBJ1-2; with no DNA, the TCRdb D assignment of TRBD1 cannot be verified. This CDR3 spans 13 amino acids. Germline lookup yields CDR1 SGHDT and CDR2 YYEEEE. Here the CDR3 reads CASSGTGLYGYTF. Looking up the rest from reference TRBV5-6 and TRBJ1-2 gives the full variable domain: DAGVTQSPTHLIKTRGQQVTLRCSPKSGHDTVSWYQQALGQGPQFIFQYYEEEERQRGNFPDRFSGHQFPNYSSELNVNALLLGDSALYLCASSGTGLYGYTFGSGTRLTVV.

The chain combines TRBV5-6 with TRBJ2-4. Germline values: CDR1 SGHDT, CDR2 YYEEEE. This CDR3 region has 15 residues. CDR3 amino acids: CASSRQDVPKNIQYF.

The rearrangement uses TRBV29-1 and TRBJ2-1; TCRdb reports TRBD2, a call that lacks DNA to check it against. Germline CDR1 and CDR2: SQVTM and ANQGSEA. CDR3 length: 14 amino acids. The CDR3 here is CSYWASGIYNEQFF.